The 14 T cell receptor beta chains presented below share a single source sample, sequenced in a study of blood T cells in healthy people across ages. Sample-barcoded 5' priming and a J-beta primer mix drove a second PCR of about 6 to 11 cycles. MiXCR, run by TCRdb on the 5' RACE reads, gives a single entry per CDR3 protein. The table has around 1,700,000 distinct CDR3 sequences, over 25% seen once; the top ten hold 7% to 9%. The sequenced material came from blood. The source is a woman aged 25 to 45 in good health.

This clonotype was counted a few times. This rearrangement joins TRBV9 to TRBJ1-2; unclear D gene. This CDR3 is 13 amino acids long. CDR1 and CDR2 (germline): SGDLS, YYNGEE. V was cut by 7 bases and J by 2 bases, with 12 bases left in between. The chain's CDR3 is CASSRDENYGYTF. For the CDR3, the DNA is TGTGCCAGCTCCCGAGACGAGAACTATGGCTACACCTTC.

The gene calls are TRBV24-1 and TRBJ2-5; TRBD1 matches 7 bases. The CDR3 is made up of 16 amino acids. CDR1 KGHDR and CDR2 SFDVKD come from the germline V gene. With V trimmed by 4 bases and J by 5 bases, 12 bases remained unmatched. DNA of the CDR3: TGTGCCACCAGTGAAAGGACAGGAGCGATTTGGGAGACCCAGTACTTC. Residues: CATSERTGAIWETQYF.

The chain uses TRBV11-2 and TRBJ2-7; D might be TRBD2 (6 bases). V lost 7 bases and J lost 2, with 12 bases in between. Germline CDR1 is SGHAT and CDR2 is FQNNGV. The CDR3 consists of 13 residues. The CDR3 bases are TGTGCCAGCAATCTCGGGGGTACCTACGAGCAGTACTTC. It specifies CASNLGGTYEQYF.

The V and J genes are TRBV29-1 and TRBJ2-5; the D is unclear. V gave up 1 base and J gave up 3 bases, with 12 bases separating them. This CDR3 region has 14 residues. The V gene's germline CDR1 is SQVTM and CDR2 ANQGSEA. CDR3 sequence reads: CSVEGWGSEETQYF. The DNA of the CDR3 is TGCAGCGTTGAAGGGTGGGGTTCCGAAGAGACCCAGTACTTC.

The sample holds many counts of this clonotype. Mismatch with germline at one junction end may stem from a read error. CDR3 sequence: CASSGGSSYEQYF. The CDR3 nucleotides are TGCGCCAGCAGCGGCGGGAGCTCCTACGAGCAGTACTTC. The chain links TRBV2 to TRBJ2-7; 7 positions agree with TRBD2. The CDR3 covers 13 residues. Germline CDR1 SNHLY, CDR2 FYNNEI.

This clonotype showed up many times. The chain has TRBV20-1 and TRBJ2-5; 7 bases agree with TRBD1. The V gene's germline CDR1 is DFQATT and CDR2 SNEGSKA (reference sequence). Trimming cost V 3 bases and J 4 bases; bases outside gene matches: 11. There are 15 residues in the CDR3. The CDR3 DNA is TGCAGTGCTAGGGGCCCCAGGGGGTGGACAGAGACCCAGTACTTC. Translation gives CSARGPRGWTETQYF.

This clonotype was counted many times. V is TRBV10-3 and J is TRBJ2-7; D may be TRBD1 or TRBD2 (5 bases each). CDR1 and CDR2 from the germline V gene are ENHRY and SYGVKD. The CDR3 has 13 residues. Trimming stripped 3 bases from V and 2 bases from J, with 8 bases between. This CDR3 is CAISDGGAYEQYF. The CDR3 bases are TGTGCCATCAGTGATGGGGGAGCCTACGAGCAGTACTTC.

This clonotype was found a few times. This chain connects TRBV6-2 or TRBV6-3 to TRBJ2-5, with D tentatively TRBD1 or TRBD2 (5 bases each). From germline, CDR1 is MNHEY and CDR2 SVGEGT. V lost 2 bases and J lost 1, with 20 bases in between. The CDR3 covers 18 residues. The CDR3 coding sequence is TGTGCCAGCAGTTACCAGACGGGGACCCCGAGGCGCCAAGAGACCCAGTACTTC. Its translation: CASSYQTGTPRRQETQYF.

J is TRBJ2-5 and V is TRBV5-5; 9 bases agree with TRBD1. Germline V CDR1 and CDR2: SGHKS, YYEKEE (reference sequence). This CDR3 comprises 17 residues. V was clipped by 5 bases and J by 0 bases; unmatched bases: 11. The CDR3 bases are TGTGCCAGCAGGGCCGGGACAGGGTGGGAGAACCAAGAGACCCAGTACTTC. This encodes CASRAGTGWENQETQYF.

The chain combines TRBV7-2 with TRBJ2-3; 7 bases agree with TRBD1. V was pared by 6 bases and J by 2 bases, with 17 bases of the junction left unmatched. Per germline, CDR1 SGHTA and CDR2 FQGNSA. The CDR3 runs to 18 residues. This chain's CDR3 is CASSPSWGTDRLTDTQYF. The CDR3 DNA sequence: TGTGCCAGCAGTCCAAGCTGGGGGACAGACAGACTCACAGATACGCAGTATTTT.

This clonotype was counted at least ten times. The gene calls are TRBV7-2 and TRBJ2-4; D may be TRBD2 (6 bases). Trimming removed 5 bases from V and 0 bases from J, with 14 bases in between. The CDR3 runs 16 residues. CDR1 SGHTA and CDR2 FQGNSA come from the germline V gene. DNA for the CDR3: TGTGCCAGCAGCAAACGAGCGGGTTTAGCCAAAAACATTCAGTACTTC. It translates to CASSKRAGLAKNIQYF.

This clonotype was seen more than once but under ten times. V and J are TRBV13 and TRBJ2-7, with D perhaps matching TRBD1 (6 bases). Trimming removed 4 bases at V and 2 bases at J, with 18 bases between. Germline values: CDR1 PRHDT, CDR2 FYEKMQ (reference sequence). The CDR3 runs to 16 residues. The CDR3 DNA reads TGTGCCAGCAGCTCCTACAGGGATGATACGGCCTACGAGCAGTACTTC. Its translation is CASSSYRDDTAYEQYF.

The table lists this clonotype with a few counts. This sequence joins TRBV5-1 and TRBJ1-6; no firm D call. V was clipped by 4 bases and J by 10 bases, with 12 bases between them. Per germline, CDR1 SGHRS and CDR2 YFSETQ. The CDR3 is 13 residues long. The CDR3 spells CASSPEGWSPLHF. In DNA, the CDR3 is TGCGCCAGCAGCCCCGAAGGGTGGTCACCCCTCCACTTT.

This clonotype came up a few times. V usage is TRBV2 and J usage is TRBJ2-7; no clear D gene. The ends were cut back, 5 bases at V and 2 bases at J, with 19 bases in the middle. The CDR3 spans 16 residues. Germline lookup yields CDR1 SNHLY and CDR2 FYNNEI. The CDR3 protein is CASSRSASSWAYEQYF. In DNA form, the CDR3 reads TGTGCCAGCAGTCGGAGCGCAAGTAGTTGGGCCTACGAGCAGTACTTC.